One and the same sample provided the 3 T cell receptor beta chains below, sequenced in a study of blood T cell repertoires in COVID-19. Profiling relied on immunoSEQ multiplex PCR, and the TCRdb table lists in-frame clones only, not all of them. The table includes over 85,000 clones, roughly four fifths detected once. Material for sequencing was peripheral blood. Every receptor here comes from a woman aged 60-70 years with acute or convalescent COVID-19.

This rearrangement joins TRBV15 to TRBJ2-5, with 9 bases matching TRBD2. CDR3 length: 14 amino acids. With 5 bases clipped from V and 2 bases from J, the junction kept 3 bases outside the gene matches. The germline gives CDR1 LNHNV, CDR2 YYDKDF (reference sequence). DNA for the CDR3: TGTGCCACCAGCGGGGGACTAGCTCAAGAGACCCAGTACTTC. Translated: CATSGGLAQETQYF.

This clone was counted once. The J gene is TRBJ1-2, the V gene TRBV28; maybe TRBD1 (6 bases). Trimming took off 6 bases at V and 4 bases at J, with 12 bases between the two ends. CDR3 length equals 13 residues. Germline V CDR1 and CDR2: MDHEN, SYDVKM. This CDR3 is CASRPRDTYGYTF. The CDR3 region has the DNA TGTGCCAGCAGGCCCCGGGACACCTATGGCTACACCTTC.

The rearrangement joins TRBV7-9 to TRBJ1-6; D gene ambiguous. The CDR3 loop spans 13 amino acids. V was trimmed by 1 base and J by 10 bases, leaving 8 bases between them. CDR1 SEHNR and CDR2 FQNEAQ come from the germline V gene (reference sequence). The CDR3 DNA reads TGTGCCAGCAGCTTAGGGGCCAAATCACCCCTCCACTTT. It specifies CASSLGAKSPLHF.